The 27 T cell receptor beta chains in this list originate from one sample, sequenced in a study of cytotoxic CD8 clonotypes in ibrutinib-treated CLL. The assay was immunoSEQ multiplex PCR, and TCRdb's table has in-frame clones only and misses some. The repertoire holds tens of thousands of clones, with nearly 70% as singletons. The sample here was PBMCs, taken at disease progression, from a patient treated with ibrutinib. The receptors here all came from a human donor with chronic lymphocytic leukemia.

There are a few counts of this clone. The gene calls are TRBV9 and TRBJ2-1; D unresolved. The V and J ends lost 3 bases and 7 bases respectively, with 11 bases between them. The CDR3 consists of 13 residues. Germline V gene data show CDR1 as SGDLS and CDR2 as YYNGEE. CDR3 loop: CASSDPKGNEQFF. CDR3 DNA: TGTGCCAGCAGCGACCCTAAAGGGAATGAGCAGTTCTTC.

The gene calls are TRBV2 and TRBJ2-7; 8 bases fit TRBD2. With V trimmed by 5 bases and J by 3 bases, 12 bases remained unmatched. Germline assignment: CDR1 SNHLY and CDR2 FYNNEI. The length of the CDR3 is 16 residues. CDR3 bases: TGTGCCAGCAGTCCCCTAAATAGCGGGGTTCTCTACGAGCAGTACTTC. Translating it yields CASSPLNSGVLYEQYF.

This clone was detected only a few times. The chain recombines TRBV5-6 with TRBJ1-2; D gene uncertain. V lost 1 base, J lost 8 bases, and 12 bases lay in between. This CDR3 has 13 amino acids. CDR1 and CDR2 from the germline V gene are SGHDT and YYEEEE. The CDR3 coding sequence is TGTGCCAGCAGCTTGAAGGGTTCTAGGGGCTACACCTTC. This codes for CASSLKGSRGYTF.

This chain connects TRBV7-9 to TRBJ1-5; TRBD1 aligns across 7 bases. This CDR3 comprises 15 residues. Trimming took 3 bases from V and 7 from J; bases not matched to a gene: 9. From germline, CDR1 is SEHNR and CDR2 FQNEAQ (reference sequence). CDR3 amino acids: CASSLDSQGGQPQHF. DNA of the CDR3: TGTGCCAGCAGCTTGGATTCGCAGGGGGGACAGCCCCAGCATTTT. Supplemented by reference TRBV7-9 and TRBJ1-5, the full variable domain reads DTGVSQNPRHKITKRGQNVTFRCDPISEHNRLYWYRQTLGQGPEFLTYFQNEAQLEKSRLLSDRFSAERPKGSFSTLEIQRTEQGDSAMYLCASSLDSQGGQPQHFGDGTRLSIL.

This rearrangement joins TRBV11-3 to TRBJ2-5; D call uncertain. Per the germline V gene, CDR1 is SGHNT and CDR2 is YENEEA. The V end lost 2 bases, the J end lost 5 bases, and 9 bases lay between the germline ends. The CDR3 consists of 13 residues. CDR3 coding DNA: TGTGCCAGCAGCTTACTGGCCTCGGAGACCCAGTACTTC. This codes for CASSLLASETQYF. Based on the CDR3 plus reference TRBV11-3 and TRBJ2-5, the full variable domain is EAGVVQSPRYKIIEKKQPVAFWCNPISGHNTLYWYLQNLGQGPELLIRYENEEAVDDSQLPKDRFSAERLKGVDSTLKIQPAELGDSAVYLCASSLLASETQYFGPGTRLLVL.

This chain's CDR3 is CASSGSSGGQDTQYF. The CDR3 DNA reads as TGTGCCAGCAGTGGGTCTAGCGGGGGGCAAGATACGCAGTATTTT. The chain couples TRBV2 to TRBJ2-3; TRBD2 aligns across 11 bases. This CDR3 has 15 residues. Germline V gives CDR1 SNHLY, CDR2 FYNNEI. The V and J ends lost 4 bases and 5 bases, in that order; junction bases with no gene match: 5.

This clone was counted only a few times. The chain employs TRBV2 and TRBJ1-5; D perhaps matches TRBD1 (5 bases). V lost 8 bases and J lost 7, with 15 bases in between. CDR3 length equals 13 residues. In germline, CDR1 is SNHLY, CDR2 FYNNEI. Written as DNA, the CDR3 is TGTGCCAGCTCCGAGGCAGGGAAACAGCCCCAGCATTTT. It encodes CASSEAGKQPQHF.

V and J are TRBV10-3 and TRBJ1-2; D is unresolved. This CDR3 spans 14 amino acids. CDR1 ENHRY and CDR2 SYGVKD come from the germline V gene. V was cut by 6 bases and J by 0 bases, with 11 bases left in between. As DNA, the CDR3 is TGTGCCATCAGCGACGTAGCAGCTAACTATGGCTACACCTTC. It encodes CAISDVAANYGYTF.

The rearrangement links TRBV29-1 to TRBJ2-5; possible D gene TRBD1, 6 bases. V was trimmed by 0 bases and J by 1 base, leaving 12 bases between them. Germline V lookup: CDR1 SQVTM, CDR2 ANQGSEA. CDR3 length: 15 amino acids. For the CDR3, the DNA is TGCAGCGTTGAAGAAACGGGACACCTCCAAGAGACCCAGTACTTC. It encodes CSVEETGHLQETQYF.

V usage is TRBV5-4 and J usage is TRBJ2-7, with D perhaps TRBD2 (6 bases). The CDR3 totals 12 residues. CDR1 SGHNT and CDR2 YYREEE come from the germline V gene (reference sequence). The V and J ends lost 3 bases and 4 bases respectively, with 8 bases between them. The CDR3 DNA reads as TGTGCCAGCAGCTACGGGGGATACGAGCAGTACTTC. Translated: CASSYGGYEQYF.

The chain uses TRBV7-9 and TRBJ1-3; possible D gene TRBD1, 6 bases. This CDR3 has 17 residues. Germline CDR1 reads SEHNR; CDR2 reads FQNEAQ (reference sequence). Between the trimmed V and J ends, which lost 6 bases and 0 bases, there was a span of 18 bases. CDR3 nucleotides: TGTGCCAGCAGTTCCGGAAGGGGGGCATACTCTGGAAACACCATATATTTT. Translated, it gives CASSSGRGAYSGNTIYF.

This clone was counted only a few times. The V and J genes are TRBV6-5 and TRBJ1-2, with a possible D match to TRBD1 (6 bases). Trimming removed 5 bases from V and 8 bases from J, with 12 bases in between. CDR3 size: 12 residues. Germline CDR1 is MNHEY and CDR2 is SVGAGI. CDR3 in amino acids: CASSTAGGGYTF. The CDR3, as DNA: TGTGCCAGCAGTACCGCCGGGGGCGGCTACACCTTC.

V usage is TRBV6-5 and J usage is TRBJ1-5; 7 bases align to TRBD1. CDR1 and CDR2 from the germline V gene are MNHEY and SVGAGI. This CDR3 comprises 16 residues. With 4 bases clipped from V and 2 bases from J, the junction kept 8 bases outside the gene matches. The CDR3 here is CASSLRDREGNQPQHF. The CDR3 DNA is TGTGCCAGCAGTTTACGTGACAGGGAGGGCAATCAGCCCCAGCATTTT.

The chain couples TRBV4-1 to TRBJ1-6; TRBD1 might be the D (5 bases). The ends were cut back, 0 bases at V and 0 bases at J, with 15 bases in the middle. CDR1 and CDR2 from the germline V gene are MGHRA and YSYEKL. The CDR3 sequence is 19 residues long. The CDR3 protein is CASSQDPTGPFSYNSPLHF. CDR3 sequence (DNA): TGCGCCAGCAGCCAAGATCCCACGGGGCCTTTCTCCTATAATTCACCCCTCCACTTT.

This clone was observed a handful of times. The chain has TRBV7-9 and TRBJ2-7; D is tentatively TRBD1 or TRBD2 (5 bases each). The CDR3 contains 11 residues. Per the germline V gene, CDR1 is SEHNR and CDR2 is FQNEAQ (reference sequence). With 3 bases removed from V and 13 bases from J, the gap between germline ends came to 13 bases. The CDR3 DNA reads TGTGCCAGCAGCTTGGGACCTGAGGGATACTTC. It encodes CASSLGPEGYF.

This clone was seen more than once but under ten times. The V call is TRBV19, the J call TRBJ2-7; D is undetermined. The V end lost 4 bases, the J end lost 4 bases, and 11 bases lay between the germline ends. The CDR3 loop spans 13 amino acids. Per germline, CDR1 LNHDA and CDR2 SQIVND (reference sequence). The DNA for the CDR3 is TGTGCCAGTAGTACCTTCTTGGGTTACGAGCAGTACTTC. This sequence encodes CASSTFLGYEQYF.

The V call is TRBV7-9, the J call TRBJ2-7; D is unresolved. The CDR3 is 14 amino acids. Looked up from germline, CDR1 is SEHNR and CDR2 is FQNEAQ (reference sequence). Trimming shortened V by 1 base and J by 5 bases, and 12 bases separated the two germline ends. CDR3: CASSLGGVGNEQYF. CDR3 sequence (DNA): TGTGCCAGCAGCTTAGGTGGGGTAGGGAACGAGCAGTACTTC.

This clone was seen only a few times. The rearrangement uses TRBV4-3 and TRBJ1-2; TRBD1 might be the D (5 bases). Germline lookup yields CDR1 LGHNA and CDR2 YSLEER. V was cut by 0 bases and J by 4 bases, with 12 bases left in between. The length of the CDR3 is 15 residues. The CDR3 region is CASSQDKGQGYGYTF. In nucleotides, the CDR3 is TGCGCCAGCAGCCAAGATAAGGGGCAGGGCTATGGCTACACCTTC.

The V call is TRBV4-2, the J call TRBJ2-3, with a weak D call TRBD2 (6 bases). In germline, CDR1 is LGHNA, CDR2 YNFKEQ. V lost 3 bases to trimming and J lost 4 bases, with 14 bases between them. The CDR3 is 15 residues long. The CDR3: CASSQPGPGADTQYF. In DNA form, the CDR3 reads TGTGCCAGCAGCCAGCCGGGGCCGGGGGCAGATACGCAGTATTTT.

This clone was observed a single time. CDR3 nucleotides: TGCGCCAGCAGCTTGGGACAGGGGGCCTATGGCTACACCTTC. Protein product: CASSLGQGAYGYTF. The rearrangement joins TRBV5-1 to TRBJ1-2; the match to TRBD1 covers 10 bases. Germline V gene lookup returns CDR1 SGHRS and CDR2 YFSETQ. The length of the CDR3 is 14 residues. The V gene end was trimmed by 0 bases and the J gene end by 4 bases; junction bases not matched to a gene: 0.

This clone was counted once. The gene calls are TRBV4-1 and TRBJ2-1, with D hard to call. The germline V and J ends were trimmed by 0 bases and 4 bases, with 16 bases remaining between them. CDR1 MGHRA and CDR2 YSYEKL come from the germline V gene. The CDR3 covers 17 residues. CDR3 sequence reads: CASSQDDEGPPYNEQFF. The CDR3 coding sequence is TGCGCCAGCAGCCAAGATGACGAAGGACCTCCTTACAATGAGCAGTTCTTC.

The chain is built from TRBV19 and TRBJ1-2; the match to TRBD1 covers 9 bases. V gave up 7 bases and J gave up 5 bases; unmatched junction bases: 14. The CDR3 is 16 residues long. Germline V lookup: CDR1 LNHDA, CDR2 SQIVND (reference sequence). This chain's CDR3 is CASTVWGGTGKYGYTF. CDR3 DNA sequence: TGTGCCAGTACGGTCTGGGGCGGGACAGGGAAATATGGCTACACCTTC.

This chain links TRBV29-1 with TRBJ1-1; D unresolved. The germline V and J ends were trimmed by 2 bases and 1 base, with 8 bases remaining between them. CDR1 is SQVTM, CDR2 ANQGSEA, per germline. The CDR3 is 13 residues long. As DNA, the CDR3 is TGCAGCGTTGAACGGTCTACGAACACTGAAGCTTTCTTT. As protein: CSVERSTNTEAFF.

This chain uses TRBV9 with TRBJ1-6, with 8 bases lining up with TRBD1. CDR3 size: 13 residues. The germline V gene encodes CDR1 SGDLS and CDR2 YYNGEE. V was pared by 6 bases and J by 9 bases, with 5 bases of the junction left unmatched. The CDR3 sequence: CASNPGGGSPLHF. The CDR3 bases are TGTGCCAGCAACCCAGGGGGCGGTTCACCCCTCCACTTT.

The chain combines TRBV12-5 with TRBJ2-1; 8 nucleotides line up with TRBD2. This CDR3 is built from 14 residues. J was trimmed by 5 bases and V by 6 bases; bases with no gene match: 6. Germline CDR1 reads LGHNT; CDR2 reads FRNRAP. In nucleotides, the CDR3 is TGTGCTAGTGGCCGGAGCGGGGGCGACAATGAGCAGTTCTTC. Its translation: CASGRSGGDNEQFF. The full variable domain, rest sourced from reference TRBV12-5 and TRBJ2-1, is DARVTQTPRHKVTEMGQEVTMRCQPILGHNTVFWYRQTMMQGLELLAYFRNRAPLDDSGMPKDRFSAEMPDATLATLKIQPSEPRDSAVYFCASGRSGGDNEQFFGPGTRLTVL.

CDR3 nucleotide sequence: TGTGCCAGCATCTCTCTCAGGGCCAACTTTGAAGCTTTCTTT. Translation gives CASISLRANFEAFF. The rearrangement links TRBV11-2 to TRBJ1-1; D might be TRBD1 (5 bases). This CDR3 is built from 14 residues. Germline V gene sequence: CDR1 SGHAT, CDR2 FQNNGV. Trimming took 7 bases from V and 7 from J, leaving 19 bases between them.

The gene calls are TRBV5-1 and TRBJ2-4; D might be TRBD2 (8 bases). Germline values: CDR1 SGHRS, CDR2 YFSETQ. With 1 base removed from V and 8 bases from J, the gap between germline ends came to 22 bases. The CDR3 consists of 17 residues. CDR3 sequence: CASSLLGQAGGVDIQYF. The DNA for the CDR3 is TGCGCCAGCAGCTTGTTAGGACAGGCGGGGGGTGTTGACATTCAGTACTTC.